The T cell receptor beta chain described here comes from a study of blood T cell repertoires in COVID-19. Across the study: The United States, Italy and Spain were the sources of the acute and convalescent COVID-19 samples. Sources were T cells, B-cell-depleted T cells, or PBMCs; the material itself was cDNA or gDNA.

In the source study's methods: Quantification of nucleated cells was approximated via reference gene primer amplification. TCRdb's table, derived via immunoSEQ multiplex PCR, lists solely in-frame clones and lacks some. For V, J and clone size, that table is used; D and trimming come from the DNA. Found here are 65,000 to 95,000 clones, around nine tenths of them singletons; the top ten hold less than 15%. Germline V CDR1 and CDR2: SEHNR, FQNEAQ (reference sequence). The CDR3 has 12 amino acids. With 5 bases clipped from V and 8 bases from J, the junction kept 2 bases outside the gene matches. The chain links TRBV7-9 to TRBJ1-4, with TRBD1 identical over 7 bases. This clonotype was sampled from a man between 65 and 85 years old with active or convalescent COVID-19. What was sequenced was peripheral blood. The CDR3 loop is CASSPGGEKLFF. CDR3 bases: TGTGCCAGCAGCCCAGGGGGGGAAAAACTGTTTTTT.